This TCR beta chain was identified during a study of cytomegalovirus exposure and HLA in healthy donors. PCR employed 60 Vbeta and 13 Jbeta primers. The assay was immunoSEQ multiplex PCR, and TCRdb's table has in-frame clones only and misses some. The sample includes around 150,000 clones, around three fifths of them seen just once. CDR1 is SNHLY, CDR2 FYNNEI, per germline. CDR3 length: 14 amino acids. The V gene lost 6 bases and the J gene lost 5 bases, with 16 bases spanning the gap. This receptor was obtained from a male donor in good health and CMV-seronegative. V is TRBV2 and J is TRBJ1-1, with TRBD1 as a possible D gene (6 bases). Sequencing was carried out using PBMCs. As DNA, the CDR3 is TGTGCCAGCAGGGGGGAGGGGGGGTGGACTGAAGCTTTCTTT. This encodes CASRGEGGWTEAFF.